Below are 21 T cell receptor beta chains sequenced from a single sample in a study of blood T cell repertoires in COVID-19. Assay: immunoSEQ multiplex PCR; the TCRdb copy retains only in-frame clones and omits some. The table has 110,000 to 150,000 clones, 80% to 90% seen once. Sequenced sample: peripheral blood. The receptor set was obtained from a woman older than 75 with acute or convalescent COVID-19.

The V call is TRBV15, the J call TRBJ1-3; D gene uncertain. The CDR3 contains 15 residues. The V gene's germline CDR1 is LNHNV and CDR2 YYDKDF (reference sequence). Trimming took 0 bases from V and 1 from J, leaving 7 bases between them. The CDR3: CATSRDQISGNTIYF. CDR3 nucleotides: TGTGCCACCAGCAGAGATCAGATTTCTGGAAACACCATATATTTT.

The V gene is TRBV9, the J gene TRBJ1-6; 9 positions match TRBD1. Germline values: CDR1 SGDLS, CDR2 YYNGEE. Unmatched junction bases numbered 7, after V lost 3 bases and J lost 9 bases. The CDR3 is 15 amino acids. In DNA, the CDR3 is TGTGCCAGCAGCGGCAACGACAGGGGGATTTCACCCCTCCACTTT. Translated, it gives CASSGNDRGISPLHF. Full variable domain (rest looked up from reference TRBV9 and TRBJ1-6): DSGVTQTPKHLITATGQRVTLRCSPRSGDLSVYWYQQSLDQGLQFLIQYYNGEERAKGNILERFSAQQFPDLHSELNLSSLELGDSALYFCASSGNDRGISPLHFGNGTRLTVT.

The gene calls are TRBV30 and TRBJ1-2; no clear D gene. Looked up from germline, CDR1 is GTSNPN and CDR2 is SVGIG (reference sequence). This CDR3 has 11 amino acids. The V end lost 5 bases, the J end lost 8 bases, and 12 bases lay between the germline ends. CDR3 loop: CAWERTGGYTF. As DNA, the CDR3 is TGTGCCTGGGAGAGGACTGGGGGCTACACCTTC.

This clone occurred once. The chain is built from TRBV19 and TRBJ1-1, with no clear D. CDR3 length equals 16 residues. Trimming removed 4 bases from V and 0 bases from J, with 15 bases in between. Germline CDR1 is LNHDA and CDR2 is SQIVND (reference sequence). CDR3 sequence reads: CASSTDPRGLNTEAFF. CDR3 nucleotides: TGTGCCAGTAGTACGGACCCACGGGGTCTGAACACTGAAGCTTTCTTT.

This chain uses TRBV6-6 with TRBJ2-1; tentative D call: TRBD1 (5 bases). V lost 6 bases to trimming and J lost 5 bases, with 5 bases between them. The germline V gene has CDR1 MNHNY and CDR2 SVGAGI (reference sequence). This CDR3 is 11 amino acids long. The CDR3 bases are TGTGCCAGCAGGGACAACAATGAGCAGTTCTTC. This sequence encodes CASRDNNEQFF.

This clone has more than one count but fewer than ten. The rearrangement joins TRBV5-1 to TRBJ2-2; TRBD1 aligns across 8 bases. The CDR3 contains 14 residues. J lost 7 bases, V lost 6 bases, and 8 bases had no gene match. Germline V CDR1 and CDR2: SGHRS, YFSETQ. The CDR3 sequence is CASKQGASNGELFF. CDR3 coding DNA: TGCGCCAGCAAGCAGGGGGCATCTAACGGGGAGCTGTTTTTT.

This chain uses TRBV5-1 with TRBJ2-7; D may be TRBD1 (6 bases). Between the trimmed V and J ends, which lost 3 bases and 0 bases, there was a span of 19 bases. This CDR3 region has 17 residues. The germline gives CDR1 SGHRS, CDR2 YFSETQ. This CDR3 is CASSWEPQGRTSYEQYF. The CDR3 DNA reads as TGCGCCAGCAGCTGGGAGCCACAGGGCCGTACCTCCTACGAGCAGTACTTC.

The V and J genes are TRBV7-3 and TRBJ2-5; no definite D call. Trimming stripped 2 bases from V and 1 base from J, with 5 bases between. Germline assignment: CDR1 SGHTA and CDR2 FQGTGA. The CDR3 is 13 residues long. This chain's CDR3 is CASSLEPQETQYF. CDR3 coding DNA: TGTGCCAGCAGCTTAGAGCCCCAAGAGACCCAGTACTTC.

This chain joins TRBV5-1 and TRBJ1-4; the match to TRBD1 covers 10 bases. CDR3 size: 15 residues. Trimming at V came to 4 bases and at J to 8 bases, leaving 8 bases not matched to a gene. Germline loops: CDR1 SGHRS, CDR2 YFSETQ. The CDR3 here is CASSEGGTGEEKLFF. CDR3 nucleotides: TGCGCCAGCAGCGAAGGGGGGACAGGGGAGGAAAAACTGTTTTTT.

This clone has a handful of counts. The rearrangement joins TRBV7-6 to TRBJ1-4, with 9 bases lining up with TRBD1. This CDR3 contains 15 residues. From germline, CDR1 is SGHVS and CDR2 FNYEAQ. V lost 1 base, J lost 3 bases, and 0 bases stayed unmatched. CDR3 in DNA: TGTGCCAGCAGCTTAGGACAGGGGGCTAATGAAAAACTGTTTTTT. Its translation is CASSLGQGANEKLFF.

The chain has TRBV19 and TRBJ1-1; D gene unclear. The CDR3 is made up of 13 amino acids. Looked up from germline, CDR1 is LNHDA and CDR2 is SQIVND (reference sequence). V was pared by 5 bases and J by 3 bases, with 10 bases between. In DNA, the CDR3 is TGTGCCAGTAGTCTTGACGGGGACACTGAAGCTTTCTTT. It is translated as CASSLDGDTEAFF.

The rearrangement uses TRBV6-6 and TRBJ1-5; no reliable D call. CDR1 and CDR2 (germline): MNHNY, SVGAGI (reference sequence). CDR3 length equals 16 residues. The germline V and J ends were trimmed by 5 bases and 0 bases, with 14 bases remaining between them. The CDR3 DNA reads as TGTGCCAGCAGTCTCCGTGGAGGCTATAGCAATCAGCCCCAGCATTTT. This encodes CASSLRGGYSNQPQHF.

This clone was seen just once. The V call is TRBV3-1 (or the pseudogene TRBV3-2), the J call TRBJ2-3; 7 bases line up with TRBD2. CDR3 length: 14 residues. J lost 8 bases, V lost 3 bases, and 8 bases had no gene match. Germline V lookup: CDR1 LGHDT, CDR2 YNNKEL (reference sequence). The CDR3 sequence: CASSHLGLGGTQYF. CDR3 sequence (DNA): TGTGCCAGCAGCCACCTCGGACTAGGTGGTACGCAGTATTTT.

The chain couples TRBV4-3 to TRBJ1-1; 7 bases line up with TRBD1. J gave up 4 bases and V 0 bases, and 8 bases lay outside the gene matches. The germline V gene has CDR1 LGHNA and CDR2 YSLEER. This CDR3 has 16 residues. CDR3 protein: CASSQDGRQGGTEAFF. Here the CDR3 DNA reads TGCGCCAGCAGCCAAGATGGGAGACAGGGTGGCACTGAAGCTTTCTTT.

This clone was seen only a few times. V is TRBV6-2 or TRBV6-3 and J is TRBJ1-2; possibly TRBD1 for D (6 bases). The germline V gene encodes CDR1 MNHEY and CDR2 SVGEGT. CDR3 length: 15 amino acids. V was cut by 6 bases and J by 10 bases, with 24 bases left in between. Here the CDR3 reads CASSHPITGSRYYTF. In DNA, the CDR3 is TGTGCCAGCAGCCACCCTATTACAGGGTCGCGTTACTACACCTTC.

The gene calls are TRBV19 and TRBJ2-1; TRBD2 aligns across 11 bases. The CDR3 consists of 18 residues. Germline V CDR1 and CDR2: LNHDA, SQIVND (reference sequence). V was pared by 5 bases and J by 0 bases, with 9 bases of the junction left unmatched. CDR3 loop: CASSPRASGGPSYNEQFF. As DNA, the CDR3 is TGTGCCAGTAGTCCCCGAGCTAGCGGGGGGCCCTCCTACAATGAGCAGTTCTTC. Drawing the rest from reference TRBV19 and TRBJ2-1, the complete variable domain is DGGITQSPKYLFRKEGQNVTLSCEQNLNHDAMYWYRQDPGQGLRLIYYSQIVNDFQKGDIAEGYSVSREKKESFPLTVTSAQKNPTAFYLCASSPRASGGPSYNEQFFGPGTRLTVL.

The V call is TRBV2, the J call TRBJ1-6; D is undetermined. The ends were cut back, 3 bases at V and 8 bases at J, with 11 bases in the middle. CDR1 and CDR2 from the germline V gene are SNHLY and FYNNEI. The CDR3 is made up of 14 amino acids. CDR3 residues: CASSDILRDSPLHF. CDR3 DNA: TGTGCCAGCAGTGATATCCTGAGGGATTCACCCCTCCACTTT.

V usage is TRBV7-2 and J usage is TRBJ2-3, with a possible D match to TRBD1 (6 bases). Germline CDR1 SGHTA, CDR2 FQGNSA. The V end lost 1 base, the J end lost 2 bases, and 10 bases lay between the germline ends. The CDR3 spans 15 residues. CDR3 DNA: TGTGCCAGCAGCTTAGGACAGGATCCCACAGATACGCAGTATTTT. Encoded protein: CASSLGQDPTDTQYF.

This chain links TRBV10-3 with TRBJ1-2; D possibly corresponds to TRBD1 (5 bases). This CDR3 contains 13 residues. The germline V and J ends were trimmed by 6 bases and 8 bases, with 16 bases remaining between them. CDR1 is ENHRY, CDR2 SYGVKD, per germline. CDR3: CAIRGQAGDGYTF. As DNA, the CDR3 is TGTGCCATCAGGGGGCAGGCTGGCGACGGCTACACCTTC.

V usage is TRBV4-2 and J usage is TRBJ1-1; unclear D gene. CDR3 length: 15 residues. Trimming removed 1 base from V and 4 bases from J, with 13 bases in between. Per the germline V gene, CDR1 is LGHNA and CDR2 is YNFKEQ. The CDR3 nucleotides are TGTGCCAGCAGCCAAGTGCCGGGATTGGGCACTGAAGCTTTCTTT. This gives the protein CASSQVPGLGTEAFF.

The V gene is TRBV2, the J gene TRBJ2-1, with 8 nucleotides matching TRBD1. Trimming at V came to 6 bases and at J to 9 bases, leaving 4 bases not matched to a gene. Germline V lookup: CDR1 SNHLY, CDR2 FYNNEI. The CDR3 covers 12 residues. The CDR3 sequence: CASRNRGSEQFF. CDR3 in DNA: TGTGCCAGCAGGAACAGGGGGAGTGAGCAGTTCTTC.